Listed here are 23 T cell receptor beta chains from one sample, sequenced in a study of control samples from healthy donors and cancer patients. Using immunoSEQ multiplex PCR, the repertoire was profiled, and TCRdb retains in-frame clones only, with some absent. In the table there are some 130,000 clones, roughly 90% of which are singletons. What was sequenced was blood. Every receptor here comes from a man between 18 and 35 years old in good health.

V gene TRBV30 combines with J gene TRBJ1-1; D perhaps matches TRBD1 (5 bases). V lost 2 bases and J 7 bases, leaving 11 bases between the germline ends. CDR3 length: 12 amino acids. CDR1 GTSNPN and CDR2 SVGIG come from the germline V gene (reference sequence). CDR3 DNA: TGTGCCTGGAGTACAGGAAAGTATGAAGCTTTCTTT. Protein product: CAWSTGKYEAFF.

This rearrangement joins TRBV7-6 to TRBJ1-3; D gene uncertain. The germline V gene encodes CDR1 SGHVS and CDR2 FNYEAQ. The CDR3 extends over 15 amino acids. With 7 bases removed from V and 0 bases from J, the gap between germline ends came to 13 bases. The chain's CDR3 is CASTATRTSGNTIYF. The CDR3 DNA sequence: TGTGCCAGCACCGCGACCAGGACCTCTGGAAACACCATATATTTT.

V is TRBV4-1 and J is TRBJ2-3; 8 nucleotides agree with TRBD2. The germline V gene encodes CDR1 MGHRA and CDR2 YSYEKL. The CDR3 totals 16 residues. J gave up 6 bases and V 3 bases, and 11 bases lay outside the gene matches. CDR3 nucleotides: TGCGCCAGCAGCCAGAGGGGCTCGACTAGCGCCGATACGCAGTATTTT. Its translation is CASSQRGSTSADTQYF.

This clone appeared once. This chain joins TRBV7-2 and TRBJ2-1, with D possibly being TRBD1 (5 bases). Between the trimmed V and J ends, which lost 1 base and 7 bases, there was a span of 11 bases. The CDR3 contains 14 residues. The germline gives CDR1 SGHTA, CDR2 FQGNSA. The CDR3 protein is CASSLEGSWNEQFF. The CDR3 DNA is TGTGCCAGCAGCTTAGAGGGGTCGTGGAATGAGCAGTTCTTC.

The rearrangement links TRBV6-1 to TRBJ2-7; 9 bases line up with TRBD2. Germline V gives CDR1 MNHNS, CDR2 SASEGT. This CDR3 spans 15 amino acids. Trimming removed 3 bases from V and 0 bases from J; junction bases left unmatched: 3. The CDR3 spells CASSDLAGSSYEQYF. In DNA form, the CDR3 reads TGTGCCAGCAGTGATCTAGCGGGAAGCTCCTACGAGCAGTACTTC.

V and J are TRBV18 and TRBJ1-1; D gene unclear. CDR1 and CDR2 (germline): KGHSH, LQKENI. Trimming shortened V by 2 bases and J by 4 bases, and 11 bases separated the two germline ends. There are 14 residues in the CDR3. CDR3 region: CASSPSTDVTEAFF. The CDR3 DNA sequence: TGTGCCAGCTCACCATCTACGGATGTCACTGAAGCTTTCTTT.

As concerns this clone: Other DNA sequences of this sample code for an identical CDR3. This chain links TRBV7-6 with TRBJ2-2; 7 nucleotides align to TRBD2. The V and J ends lost 0 bases and 2 bases, in that order; junction bases with no gene match: 6. CDR3 length equals 17 residues. Per germline, CDR1 SGHVS and CDR2 FNYEAQ. In nucleotides, the CDR3 is TGTGCCAGCAGCTTAGCGTTGGCGGGGGACAACACCGGGGAGCTGTTTTTT. Translated, it gives CASSLALAGDNTGELFF. The complete variable domain, with remaining parts taken from reference TRBV7-6 and TRBJ2-2, reads GAGVSQSPRYKVTKRGQDVALRCDPISGHVSLYWYRQALGQGPEFLTYFNYEAQQDKSGLPNDRFSAERPEGSISTLTIQRTEQRDSAMYRCASSLALAGDNTGELFFGEGSRLTVL.

This chain links TRBV7-9 with TRBJ2-5; D is ambiguous. V shed 6 bases and J shed 3 bases, with 8 bases lying between them. The length of the CDR3 is 12 residues. The germline gives CDR1 SEHNR, CDR2 FQNEAQ (reference sequence). This CDR3 reads CASSSFKETQYF. CDR3 nucleotide sequence: TGTGCCAGCAGTTCGTTTAAAGAGACCCAGTACTTC.

The chain joins TRBV14 to TRBJ2-5; D remains ambiguous. Germline CDR1 is SGHDN and CDR2 is FVKESK. CDR3 length: 13 residues. The V gene lost 2 bases and the J gene lost 3 bases, with 7 bases spanning the gap. CDR3 nucleotide sequence: TGTGCCAGCAGCCAATATGGGGAAGAGACCCAGTACTTC. Its translation is CASSQYGEETQYF.

The genes are TRBV18 and TRBJ2-5, with 7 bases aligning to TRBD1. J lost 5 bases, V lost 0 bases, and 15 bases had no gene match. CDR1 and CDR2 from the germline V gene are KGHSH and LQKENI. This CDR3 is 18 amino acids long. The CDR3 sequence is CASSPPGLRQGRGETQYF. CDR3 DNA sequence: TGTGCCAGCTCACCACCTGGTCTGAGACAGGGCCGTGGGGAGACCCAGTACTTC. Filled out from reference TRBV18 and TRBJ2-5, the complete variable domain reads NAGVMQNPRHLVRRRGQEARLRCSPMKGHSHVYWYRQLPEEGLKFMVYLQKENIIDESGMPKERFSAEFPKEGPSILRIQQVVRGDSAAYFCASSPPGLRQGRGETQYFGPGTRLLVL.

The V and J genes are TRBV27 and TRBJ2-7; TRBD1 or TRBD2 may be the D gene (6 bases each). The CDR3 covers 15 residues. V was clipped by 2 bases and J by 4 bases, with 15 bases between them. Germline values: CDR1 MNHEY, CDR2 SMNVEV (reference sequence). CDR3 amino acids: CASSLEGGILYEQYF. CDR3 nucleotide sequence: TGTGCCAGCAGTTTAGAAGGGGGGATCTTATACGAGCAGTACTTC.

This chain links TRBV4-2 with TRBJ2-1, with no clear D. Trimming removed 0 bases at V and 4 bases at J, with 13 bases between. This CDR3 spans 16 amino acids. Per germline, CDR1 LGHNA and CDR2 YNFKEQ. The CDR3 region is CASSQEPQELYNEQFF. DNA of the CDR3: TGTGCCAGCAGCCAAGAACCCCAGGAGTTATACAATGAGCAGTTCTTC.

In DNA, the CDR3 is TGCGCCAGCAGCATAACAGGGACTAATGAAAAACTGTTTTTT. This translates into CASSITGTNEKLFF. V usage is TRBV5-1 and J usage is TRBJ1-4, with D perhaps TRBD1 (6 bases). V was clipped by 4 bases and J by 2 bases, with 9 bases between them. The CDR3 has 14 amino acids. Germline V gene sequence: CDR1 SGHRS, CDR2 YFSETQ.

CDR3 loop: CASTLSGNTEAFF. Here the CDR3 DNA reads TGTGCCAGCACCCTCTCGGGGAACACTGAAGCTTTCTTT. This chain uses TRBV5-6 with TRBJ1-1; D is unclear. CDR3 size: 13 residues. Deletions cut 6 bases from V and 1 base from J, with 10 bases between. Germline lookup yields CDR1 SGHDT and CDR2 YYEEEE.

The chain combines TRBV12-3 or TRBV12-4 with TRBJ2-7, with D unresolved. The germline V and J ends were trimmed by 4 bases and 1 base, with 5 bases remaining between them. The CDR3 spans 12 residues. The CDR3 protein is CASSSMSYEQYF. The CDR3 DNA reads as TGTGCCAGCAGTTCGATGTCCTACGAGCAGTACTTC.

The chain is built from TRBV7-3 and TRBJ2-5, with unresolved D. V was cut by 5 bases and J by 0 bases, with 7 bases left in between. In germline, CDR1 is SGHTA, CDR2 FQGTGA. This CDR3 is 13 amino acids long. DNA for the CDR3: TGTGCCAGCAGCACGCAGAACCAAGAGACCCAGTACTTC. It codes for CASSTQNQETQYF.

The chain uses TRBV2 and TRBJ2-2; D gene unclear. V gave up 6 bases and J gave up 1 base, with 6 bases separating them. The CDR3 totals 13 residues. CDR1 and CDR2 from the germline V gene are SNHLY and FYNNEI. CDR3 in amino acids: CASSAENTGELFF. CDR3 nucleotide sequence: TGTGCCAGCAGCGCAGAGAACACCGGGGAGCTGTTTTTT.

The chain links TRBV29-1 to TRBJ1-6; 7 nucleotides line up with TRBD1. Germline V gene sequence: CDR1 SQVTM, CDR2 ANQGSEA. The CDR3 sequence is 13 residues long. Trimming removed 6 bases from V and 9 bases from J; junction bases left unmatched: 8. This chain's CDR3 is CSVSTGFGSPLHF. The CDR3 nucleotides are TGCAGCGTGTCGACAGGGTTCGGTTCACCCCTCCACTTT.

This chain uses TRBV4-1 with TRBJ1-4; possibly TRBD1 for D (5 bases). Trimming removed 4 bases from V and 0 bases from J, with 12 bases in between. The length of the CDR3 is 16 residues. Germline V CDR1 and CDR2: MGHRA, YSYEKL. The CDR3 bases are TGCGCCAGCAGCCCCGGGGGGAGAGCAACTAATGAAAAACTGTTTTTT. As protein: CASSPGGRATNEKLFF.

The chain links TRBV18 to TRBJ1-1; D ambiguous. Between the trimmed V and J ends, which lost 4 bases and 3 bases, there was a span of 9 bases. CDR1 and CDR2 (germline): KGHSH, LQKENI. CDR3 size: 13 residues. CDR3 coding DNA: TGTGCCAGCTCACTTCGCCGCTACACTGAAGCTTTCTTT. It codes for CASSLRRYTEAFF.

The chain joins TRBV2 to TRBJ2-3; D gene uncertain. This CDR3 spans 14 amino acids. Germline-derived CDR1 and CDR2 are SNHLY and FYNNEI. Between the trimmed V and J ends, which lost 3 bases and 0 bases, there was a span of 7 bases. DNA for the CDR3: TGTGCCAGCAGTGAGGTTGTCAGCACAGATACGCAGTATTTT. Encoded protein: CASSEVVSTDTQYF.

The chain has TRBV5-1 and TRBJ2-5; 8 nucleotides align to TRBD1. The CDR3 is made up of 14 amino acids. V gave up 4 bases and J gave up 1 base; unmatched junction bases: 3. Per germline, CDR1 SGHRS and CDR2 YFSETQ. CDR3 sequence (DNA): TGCGCCAGCAGCCGACAGGGGATCCAAGAGACCCAGTACTTC. It codes for CASSRQGIQETQYF.

This chain joins TRBV2 and TRBJ2-2, with 11 positions matching TRBD1. The CDR3 contains 15 residues. Trimming cost V 4 bases and J 4 bases; bases outside gene matches: 2. The germline V gene has CDR1 SNHLY and CDR2 FYNNEI. CDR3 amino acids: CASSGDRGGTGELFF. The CDR3 DNA reads TGTGCCAGCAGTGGGGACAGGGGGGGCACCGGGGAGCTGTTTTTT.